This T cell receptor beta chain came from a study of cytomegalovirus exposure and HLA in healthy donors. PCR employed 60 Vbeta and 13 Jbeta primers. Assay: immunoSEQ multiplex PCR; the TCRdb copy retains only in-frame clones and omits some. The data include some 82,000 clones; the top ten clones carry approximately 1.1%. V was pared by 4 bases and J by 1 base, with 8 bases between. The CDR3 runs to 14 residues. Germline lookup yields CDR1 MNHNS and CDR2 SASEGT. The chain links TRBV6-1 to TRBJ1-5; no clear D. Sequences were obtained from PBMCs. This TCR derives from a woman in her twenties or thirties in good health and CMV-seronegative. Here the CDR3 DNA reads TGTGCCAGCAGTGCCGAGGTGAGCAATCAGCCCCAGCATTTT. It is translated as CASSAEVSNQPQHF.